This TCR beta chain was profiled in a study of CD8+CD57+ T cells in acquired aplastic anemia. In the study overall: Sorted CD4+ and CD8+ cell DNA averaged about 3.5 ug. Study-wide results and limits: The same twenty-nine CD8+ CDR3 sequences occurred in patients and in controls.

For CDR3 and TCR beta VDJ profiling, genomic DNA was the template used. TCRdb called the reads again in MiXCR, with one record for every CDR3 protein. The sample holds 150,000 to 200,000 distinct CDR3 sequences, over 40% seen once. This clonotype has more than one count but fewer than ten. Its antigen remains unknown. Selection for sequencing was limited to patients who had shown CD8+CD57+ cell expansion by flow cytometry. Severe acquired aplastic anemia was the diagnosis recorded for all patients. Sequenced sample: sorted CD4+, CD8+, or CD8+CD57+ T cells (not recorded which) from PBMCs. This TCR came from a human donor with aplastic anemia.

The CDR3 nucleotides are TGTGCCAGCAGCCCTGGGACAGGCGGTTTAGCTGAAGCTTTCTTT. As protein: CASSPGTGGLAEAFF. V gene TRBV3-1 combines with J gene TRBJ1-1; TRBD1 aligns across 8 bases. V was clipped by 4 bases and J by 6 bases; unmatched bases: 10. Germline loops: CDR1 LGHDT, CDR2 YNNKEL (reference sequence). CDR3 length: 15 residues.